The T cell receptor (beta chain) under discussion was sequenced for a study of T-cell reconstitution after alpha-beta-depleted transplantation in children. Broader study findings: Two months or so post-transplant, alpha-beta T cells reportedly derived from several hundred expanded graft clones. Some patients owed their high day-60 TCRbeta diversity to surviving recipient T cells and thymic progenitors. At the one-year point after transplant, T-cell counts and TCRbeta diversity were found to come mostly from T cells that had been newly produced.

This CDR3 is built from 14 residues. The germline V gene has CDR1 KGHSH and CDR2 LQKENI. With 5 bases clipped from V and 5 bases from J, the junction kept 6 bases outside the gene matches. Points on this clonotype: The antigen is not known.

Preparing the TCRbeta library involved the use of unique molecular identifiers. TCRdb itself ran the PCR reads through MiXCR, one entry per CDR3 protein. The repertoire holds around 580,000 distinct CDR3 sequences, with under 30% as singletons. V and J are TRBV18 and TRBJ1-5; 7 bases fit TRBD1. The starting material was PBMCs, mostly from graft donor cells, obtained 360 days after TCRalphabeta/CD19-depleted stem cell transplant. The sequence was obtained from a boy under two years old who had a stem cell transplant for acute myeloid leukemia, so the T cells may come from the graft donor. The CDR3 region is CASSVSGQYQPQHF. CDR3 DNA sequence: TGTGCCAGCTCAGTTTCGGGACAGTATCAGCCCCAGCATTTT.